These T cell receptor beta chains were read from a single sample in a study of T-cell reconstitution after alpha-beta-depleted transplantation in children. MiXCR, run by TCRdb on the PCR reads, gives a single entry per CDR3 protein. The table has almost 500,000 distinct CDR3 sequences, under 15% seen once. Sequencing used PBMCs from the stem cell graft donor, obtained from the stem cell graft. The receptors were sampled from a human donor who donated a stem cell graft to a child with combined immunodeficiency. CDR3s leave out the opening cysteine and the closing phenylalanine or tryptophan. Some rows have no size entry. The others give once, few or many, or a class for an expanded clone.

CDR3 length,J gene,V gene,clone size,CDR3 protein
11,TRBJ1-2,TRBV27,-,ASSFSGMGGYT
12,TRBJ2-3,TRBV15,few,ATSRKQYADTQY
11,TRBJ1-1,TRBV6-6,many,ASSRGKNTEAF
16,TRBJ1-5,TRBV11-2,-,ASSFSSLRGREYQPQH
14,TRBJ1-4,TRBV4-1,few,ASSPGESATNEKLF
9,TRBJ2-1,TRBV2,many,ASTLSGEQF
11,TRBJ2-1,TRBV6-2/TRBV6-3,many,ASSRVSYNEQF
13,TRBJ2-7,TRBV11-2,few,ASSLSSLGPYEQY
12,TRBJ2-1,TRBV12-3/TRBV12-4,-,ASSPGQTYNEQF
13,TRBJ2-7,TRBV6-2/TRBV6-3,-,ASRPLRGYSYEQY
15,TRBJ2-3,TRBV12-3/TRBV12-4,-,ASSVQYRDRGPDTQY
12,TRBJ2-1,TRBV10-3,-,AISELAVGDEQF
14,TRBJ2-2,TRBV6-5,few,ASSLLAGANTGELF
11,TRBJ2-1,TRBV5-1,-,ASTPGQSNEQF
15,TRBJ2-7,TRBV25-1,many,ASSEYGGYPLSYEQY
11,TRBJ1-1,TRBV10-3,-,AISDRAGTEAF
14,TRBJ2-1,TRBV15,-,ATSRDQGQGVYEQF
11,TRBJ1-1,TRBV9,-,ASSVMGNTEAF
12,TRBJ2-3,TRBV10-3,many,AISEDRGGDTQY
11,TRBJ1-2,TRBV10-3,many,AISAGTGYGYT
14,TRBJ1-4,TRBV27,many,ASSLLGTGINEKLF
15,TRBJ2-3,TRBV5-6,-,ASSLPLAGEVADTQY
17,TRBJ1-6,TRBV11-2,-,ASSLVGQGPVFKHSPLH
15,TRBJ2-3,TRBV4-3,many,ASSQDVSGGLADTQY
13,TRBJ2-1,TRBV7-2,many,ASSYDFSSYNEQF
10,TRBJ2-7,TRBV12-3/TRBV12-4,-,ASSFIPYEQY
13,TRBJ2-5,TRBV5-5,medium-sized,ASSFGHTPQETQY
13,TRBJ2-7,TRBV20-1,few,SARDRRGAGTEQY
12,TRBJ2-5,TRBV30,-,AWSVGGDQETQY
15,TRBJ2-2,TRBV9,many,ASSLQPGQTYTGELF
14,TRBJ2-3,TRBV11-2,few,ASSLVVGRSTDTQY
13,TRBJ2-3,TRBV3-1,many,ASSPGTGYTDTQY
12,TRBJ1-2,TRBV7-2,many,ASSLTPPPEGYT
10,TRBJ2-1,TRBV29-1,many,SGGGGYNEQF
12,TRBJ2-7,TRBV10-3,few,AISEPTDDYEQY
15,TRBJ1-4,TRBV12-3/TRBV12-4,-,ASSSGQGTATNEKLF
13,TRBJ1-2,TRBV7-9,-,ASSSDRQGRYGYT
13,TRBJ2-7,TRBV20-1,many,SATRDPGTFYEQY
11,TRBJ1-4,TRBV4-1,few,ASSQASGEKLF
14,TRBJ2-1,TRBV6-2/TRBV6-3,-,ASSAGTSGRTDEQF
14,TRBJ2-3,TRBV11-2,few,ASSYRGRDSTDTQY
13,TRBJ1-2,TRBV4-3,-,ASSQDLGQGFGYT
12,TRBJ2-7,TRBV12-3/TRBV12-4,few,ASSLYGITYEQY
12,TRBJ2-3,TRBV6-1,-,ASSPRPRTDTQY
12,TRBJ1-2,TRBV29-1,many,SVDLLGRGYGYT
14,TRBJ2-1,TRBV6-1,-,ASSPSTSGYYNEQF
14,TRBJ2-7,TRBV12-3/TRBV12-4,-,ASSLAPGPGEGEQY
11,TRBJ2-7,TRBV10-3,few,AISTRERAEQY
13,TRBJ1-2,TRBV13,-,ASSLGTGPGVGYT
10,TRBJ1-1,TRBV12-3/TRBV12-4,many,ASSFLNTEAF
12,TRBJ2-3,TRBV10-3,many,AISERTGVDTQY
12,TRBJ2-2,TRBV15,-,ATSRSPNTGELF
14,TRBJ2-3,TRBV4-2,many,ASSQGGTRGADTQY
16,TRBJ2-2,TRBV6-1,-,ASSEQWLAGIFTGELF